Listed here are 32 T cell receptor beta chains from one sample, sequenced in a study of beta chain features in type 1 diabetes (dated by TCRdb to about 2018). Library preparation employed the immunoSEQ multiplex PCR assay. The High Capacity cDNA Reverse Transcription Kit was used to reverse transcribe all of the isolated RNA, meaning that expressed TCRB transcripts were what got sequenced. The table was pulled from immuneACCESS by TCRdb, which kept in-frame rearrangements only. Such tables lose some clones; where checked, under half of the loss comes from unresolved V genes, and the rest has no known cause. This sample lists 620,000 or so clones; roughly 16% were detected once. The ten largest clones capture 0.093% of the sample. Material for sequencing was naive CD4+ T cells from blood. Sample cell subset or site, as interpreted from the label and publication: true naive CD4+ T cells. These receptors were obtained from a man aged 18-30 years in good health.

The chain uses TRBV7-2 and TRBJ2-3; a weak D match, TRBD2 (6 bases). Trimming cost V 2 bases and J 2 bases, with 17 bases left between them. This CDR3 comprises 17 residues. Per germline, CDR1 SGHTA and CDR2 FQGNSA. The CDR3 spells CASSLRGMGGLTDTQYF. CDR3 in DNA: TGTGCCAGCAGCTTACGTGGGATGGGAGGTCTCACAGATACGCAGTATTTT.

The V gene is TRBV29-1, the J gene TRBJ1-4; unclear D gene. Per the germline V gene, CDR1 is SQVTM and CDR2 is ANQGSEA. The CDR3 sequence is 14 residues long. Between the trimmed V and J ends, which lost 6 bases and 3 bases, there was a span of 14 bases. The CDR3 loop is CSVGRSPSNEKLFF. CDR3 nucleotides: TGCAGCGTCGGGCGCAGTCCCTCTAATGAAAAACTGTTTTTT.

V gene TRBV7-9 combines with J gene TRBJ2-5; weak D call: TRBD2 (6 bases). Germline loops: CDR1 SEHNR, CDR2 FQNEAQ (reference sequence). The CDR3 is 15 amino acids. V was cut by 5 bases and J by 4 bases, with 17 bases left in between. CDR3 residues: CASSRGSSEGETQYF. CDR3 DNA: TGTGCCAGCAGCCGCGGGTCGTCGGAGGGAGAGACCCAGTACTTC.

This clone was seen only a few times. This chain uses TRBV28 with TRBJ2-7, with TRBD1 matching over 11 bases. Germline lookup yields CDR1 MDHEN and CDR2 SYDVKM. After removal of 5 bases from V and 12 bases from J, the junction contained 15 bases not matched to a gene. This CDR3 has 15 amino acids. CDR3 region: CASSPRDRGFYLRYF. For the CDR3, the DNA is TGTGCCAGCAGTCCCCGGGACAGGGGGTTTTATTTGCGGTACTTC.

V is TRBV6-5 and J is TRBJ1-6; the D gene is possibly TRBD1 (6 bases). The germline V and J ends were trimmed by 6 bases and 9 bases, with 18 bases remaining between them. The germline V gene encodes CDR1 MNHEY and CDR2 SVGAGI. This CDR3 has 15 amino acids. CDR3 nucleotide sequence: TGTGCCAGCAGCAAGATGGCAGGGGCAAGTTCACCCCTCCACTTT. It translates to CASSKMAGASSPLHF.

This clone was detected a few times. This chain joins TRBV6-6 and TRBJ2-7; 9 bases line up with TRBD2. The trim removed 0 bases at V and 7 bases at J, leaving 10 bases unmatched. This CDR3 region has 16 residues. CDR1 and CDR2 from the germline V gene are MNHNY and SVGAGI (reference sequence). The CDR3 spells CASSYSAGGVLGEQYF. CDR3 DNA sequence: TGTGCCAGCAGTTACTCAGCGGGGGGCGTACTCGGGGAGCAGTACTTC.

There are a few counts of this clone. The gene calls are TRBV27 and TRBJ2-7; 7 bases align to TRBD1. The CDR3 extends over 13 amino acids. CDR1 MNHEY and CDR2 SMNVEV come from the germline V gene (reference sequence). With 8 bases clipped from V and 2 bases from J, the junction kept 6 bases outside the gene matches. This chain's CDR3 is CASADRATYEQYF. For the CDR3, the DNA is TGTGCCAGCGCCGACAGGGCCACCTACGAGCAGTACTTC.

This clone showed up just a few times. The gene calls are TRBV18 and TRBJ1-1, with D unclear. Trimming stripped 4 bases from V and 3 bases from J, with 15 bases between. Germline lookup yields CDR1 KGHSH and CDR2 LQKENI. This CDR3 contains 15 residues. CDR3 coding DNA: TGTGCCAGCTCACTCTTGACCCTTCAGGACACTGAAGCTTTCTTT. Translated: CASSLLTLQDTEAFF.

V gene TRBV4-3 combines with J gene TRBJ2-5; the match to TRBD1 covers 11 bases. Unmatched junction bases numbered 4, after V lost 4 bases and J lost 3 bases. CDR1 is LGHNA and CDR2 is YSLEER in the germline V gene. The CDR3 has 15 residues. The CDR3 nucleotides are TGCGCCAGCAGCCGAACGGGACAGGGGGAAGAGACCCAGTACTTC. Protein sequence: CASSRTGQGEETQYF.

CDR3 sequence (DNA): TGTGCCAGCAGCAAGACATATCGCTACACCTTC. This translates into CASSKTYRYTF. V and J are TRBV28 and TRBJ1-2, with D uncertain. CDR1 is MDHEN and CDR2 is SYDVKM in the germline V gene. The CDR3 consists of 11 residues. Trimming cost V 6 bases and J 9 bases, with 11 bases left between them.

The chain employs TRBV6-5 and TRBJ2-2; D is uncertain. There are 13 residues in the CDR3. Germline assignment: CDR1 MNHEY and CDR2 SVGAGI. V was cut by 4 bases and J by 7 bases, with 10 bases left in between. This CDR3 reads CASSSVQYGELFF. CDR3 nucleotides: TGTGCCAGCAGTTCCGTACAGTACGGGGAGCTGTTTTTT.

V gene TRBV18 combines with J gene TRBJ2-3; D unresolved. The CDR3 is made up of 15 amino acids. V lost 5 bases and J lost 0, with 12 bases in between. Per the germline V gene, CDR1 is KGHSH and CDR2 is LQKENI. DNA of the CDR3: TGTGCCAGCTCAGGGCAGCAAGCTAGCACAGATACGCAGTATTTT. This codes for CASSGQQASTDTQYF.

V is TRBV10-3 and J is TRBJ2-7; D uncertain. The V gene's germline CDR1 is ENHRY and CDR2 SYGVKD. CDR3 length equals 15 residues. V was shortened by 0 bases and J by 0 bases, with 9 bases between the two germline ends. In nucleotides, the CDR3 is TGTGCCATCAGTGAGTCAACCGCCGGCTCCTACGAGCAGTACTTC. This codes for CAISESTAGSYEQYF.

This sequence joins TRBV5-1 and TRBJ2-2; 8 nucleotides match TRBD1. Trimming cost V 4 bases and J 5 bases; bases outside gene matches: 7. The CDR3 has 15 residues. Germline CDR1 and CDR2: SGHRS and YFSETQ. The CDR3 here is CASSDQGAGTGELFF. Here the CDR3 DNA reads TGCGCCAGCAGCGACCAGGGGGCAGGAACCGGGGAGCTGTTTTTT.

The chain employs TRBV10-3 and TRBJ1-5; D gene unclear. The CDR3 loop spans 12 amino acids. Trimming stripped 6 bases from V and 7 bases from J, with 10 bases between. From germline, CDR1 is ENHRY and CDR2 SYGVKD. CDR3 coding DNA: TGTGCCATCAGCTCCGACGGACAGCCCCAGCATTTT. As protein: CAISSDGQPQHF.

In its sample, this clone was seen a few times. The genes are TRBV9 and TRBJ2-6; TRBD1 or TRBD2 may be the D gene (5 bases each). This CDR3 is 17 amino acids long. Trimming removed 6 bases from V and 2 bases from J, with 18 bases in between. CDR1 is SGDLS, CDR2 YYNGEE, per germline. The CDR3 nucleotides read TGTGCCAGCACCCTAAACCAGGGAGTAACTGGGGCCAACGTCCTGACTTTC. This sequence encodes CASTLNQGVTGANVLTF.

The V and J genes are TRBV13 and TRBJ2-4; 10 nucleotides line up with TRBD1. This CDR3 region has 14 residues. Germline CDR1 and CDR2: PRHDT and FYEKMQ (reference sequence). Trimming cost V 6 bases and J 7 bases; bases outside gene matches: 6. The CDR3 loop reads CASRTGGHGNIQYF. As DNA, the CDR3 is TGTGCCAGCAGGACAGGGGGCCACGGGAACATTCAGTACTTC.

For this clone: Other DNA sequences in the same sample also yield this CDR3. The chain links TRBV18 to TRBJ1-2; TRBD1 matches 9 bases. The CDR3 spans 14 residues. Per germline, CDR1 KGHSH and CDR2 LQKENI. V dropped 3 bases and J dropped 5; count of bases not matched to a gene: 4. The CDR3 reads CASSPDRGDYGYTF. Here the CDR3 DNA reads TGTGCCAGCTCACCGGACAGGGGAGATTATGGCTACACCTTC.

The chain couples TRBV7-9 to TRBJ1-1, with TRBD1 matching 9 bases. The CDR3 runs 16 residues. CDR1 is SEHNR, CDR2 FQNEAQ, per germline (reference sequence). V lost 5 bases and J lost 3; bases outside the gene matches: 10. The DNA for the CDR3 is TGTGCCAGCAGCCCTGGGATCTACAGGGGGCACACTGAAGCTTTCTTT. The encoded protein is CASSPGIYRGHTEAFF.

This chain uses TRBV29-1 with TRBJ2-2; D might be TRBD1 (6 bases). V lost 7 bases and J lost 2, with 14 bases in between. The CDR3 runs 14 residues. Germline CDR1 SQVTM, CDR2 ANQGSEA. Here the CDR3 reads CSGHGGLNTGELFF. CDR3 nucleotide sequence: TGCAGCGGACATGGGGGCCTCAACACCGGGGAGCTGTTTTTT.

J is TRBJ2-1 and V is TRBV2; 7 bases agree with TRBD1. With V trimmed by 3 bases and J by 15 bases, 11 bases remained unmatched. The CDR3 extends over 13 amino acids. Germline values: CDR1 SNHLY, CDR2 FYNNEI. CDR3 nucleotide sequence: TGTGCCAGCAGTGATTCTGACAGGGAATTGCGGTTCTTC. Protein product: CASSDSDRELRFF.

The gene calls are TRBV28 and TRBJ1-1; no clear D gene. Per the germline V gene, CDR1 is MDHEN and CDR2 is SYDVKM. CDR3 length: 12 amino acids. V lost 3 bases and J lost 8, with 10 bases in between. CDR3 DNA sequence: TGTGCCAGCAGTTTGATATCACGGGAAGCTTTCTTT. This codes for CASSLISREAFF.

The gene calls are TRBV5-5 and TRBJ1-5, with 11 nucleotides matching TRBD1. The germline CDR1 and CDR2 sequences are SGHKS and YYEKEE (reference sequence). The junction had 2 bases not matched to a gene; V was cut back by 4 bases and J by 5 bases. The CDR3 contains 14 residues. The CDR3 nucleotides read TGTGCCAGCAGCAGGACAGGGGGCGATCAGCCCCAGCATTTT. This translates into CASSRTGGDQPQHF.

The sample holds a few counts of this clone. The chain is built from TRBV5-6 and TRBJ2-3; D ambiguous. This CDR3 spans 14 amino acids. The ends were cut back, 3 bases at V and 0 bases at J, with 8 bases in the middle. The germline gives CDR1 SGHDT, CDR2 YYEEEE. The CDR3 spells CASSYRWSTDTQYF. CDR3 bases: TGTGCCAGCAGCTATCGGTGGAGCACAGATACGCAGTATTTT.

This sequence joins TRBV4-1 and TRBJ1-1, with 8 bases aligning to TRBD1. The CDR3 consists of 15 residues. V shed 2 bases, J shed 1 base, and the junction held 3 bases outside the gene matches. Germline lookup yields CDR1 MGHRA and CDR2 YSYEKL. CDR3 in DNA: TGCGCCAGCAGCCAACAGGGGGCTCCGAACACTGAAGCTTTCTTT. It yields the protein CASSQQGAPNTEAFF.

This clone was observed a handful of times. Other nucleotide sequences from this sample produce the same CDR3. The J gene is TRBJ2-5, the V gene TRBV7-3; TRBD2 matches at 14 bases. Germline trimming cut 2 bases from V and 2 bases from J; bases unmatched to any gene: 4. This CDR3 spans 17 amino acids. CDR1 and CDR2 (germline): SGHTA, FQGTGA. This CDR3 reads CASSLGTSGSGQETQYF. CDR3 nucleotides: TGTGCCAGCAGCTTAGGGACTAGCGGGAGCGGGCAAGAGACCCAGTACTTC.

This clone was counted a few times. Distinct nucleotide sequences in the sample also encode this CDR3. The rearrangement links TRBV7-9 to TRBJ2-3, with D uncertain. Trimming removed 4 bases at V and 3 bases at J, with 2 bases between. The CDR3 spans 11 residues. The germline gives CDR1 SEHNR, CDR2 FQNEAQ (reference sequence). The CDR3 spells CASSSTDTQYF. DNA for the CDR3: TGTGCCAGCAGCTCGACAGATACGCAGTATTTT.

The chain links TRBV30 to TRBJ2-3; TRBD2 matches 10 bases. Germline lookup yields CDR1 GTSNPN and CDR2 SVGIG (reference sequence). The CDR3 has 14 amino acids. After removal of 4 bases from V and 5 bases from J, the junction contained 6 bases not matched to a gene. The CDR3 nucleotides are TGTGCCTGGAAAGCTAGCGGGGGTAGAGATACGCAGTATTTT. This sequence encodes CAWKASGGRDTQYF.

The chain carries TRBV5-1 and TRBJ2-7; the D gene could be TRBD1 or TRBD2 (5 bases each). The CDR3 has 15 amino acids. In germline, CDR1 is SGHRS, CDR2 YFSETQ. The V and J ends lost 5 bases and 7 bases respectively, with 22 bases between them. This CDR3 is CASRQPGMVGGEQYF. The CDR3 bases are TGCGCCAGCAGGCAGCCAGGGATGGTAGGAGGAGAGCAGTACTTC.

This clone came up a few times. J is TRBJ2-2 and V is TRBV10-3; D call uncertain. This CDR3 is built from 14 residues. CDR1 ENHRY and CDR2 SYGVKD come from the germline V gene. Trimming shortened V by 6 bases and J by 1 base, and 9 bases separated the two germline ends. The CDR3 region has the DNA TGTGCCATCAGGCTCAACAAGAACACCGGGGAGCTGTTTTTT. Translation gives CAIRLNKNTGELFF.

The V and J genes are TRBV27 and TRBJ2-3; 12 positions match TRBD2. Germline assignment: CDR1 MNHEY and CDR2 SMNVEV (reference sequence). This CDR3 is built from 16 residues. Unmatched junction bases numbered 5, after V lost 5 bases and J lost 2 bases. CDR3 DNA sequence: TGTGCCAGCAGTGCCTGGACTAGCGGGAACACAGATACGCAGTATTTT. It yields the protein CASSAWTSGNTDTQYF.

This clone was seen only a few times. Other DNA sequences from this sample encode an identical CDR3 as well. The V call is TRBV28, the J call TRBJ1-2; 11 bases fit TRBD1. Per the germline V gene, CDR1 is MDHEN and CDR2 is SYDVKM. The V and J ends lost 6 bases and 3 bases, in that order; junction bases with no gene match: 3. The CDR3 extends over 14 amino acids. The CDR3 DNA follows: TGTGCCAGCAGAGGGACAGGGGGAGACTATGGCTACACCTTC. Protein product: CASRGTGGDYGYTF.